Below, 3 T cell receptor beta chains from the same sample are listed, as sequenced in a study of shared clonotypes between healthy human individuals. Assay used: immunoSEQ multiplex PCR; TCRdb lists only in-frame clones, some missing. This table has a few million clones, roughly 93% appearing once. The sequenced material came from naive CD4+ T cells from PBMCs. Subset defined: CD45RA+ positively selected. These receptors were obtained from a man between 18 and 29 years old in good health. Some clones in this sample may be carry-over from other donors' samples.

This clone has only one observation. V gene TRBV6-5 combines with J gene TRBJ2-1, with 7 bases fitting TRBD2. Trimming removed 2 bases from V and 1 base from J; junction bases left unmatched: 5. The length of the CDR3 is 16 residues. The germline V gene has CDR1 MNHEY and CDR2 SVGAGI. CDR3 region: CASSYVWEGSYNEQFF. DNA of the CDR3: TGTGCCAGCAGTTACGTGTGGGAGGGGTCCTACAATGAGCAGTTCTTC.

This sequence joins TRBV7-2 and TRBJ2-5; 9 bases are shared with TRBD1. This CDR3 spans 15 amino acids. Trimming cost V 5 bases and J 5 bases; bases outside gene matches: 9. The germline CDR1 and CDR2 sequences are SGHTA and FQGNSA. CDR3 bases: TGTGCCAGCAGCACCTTTACAGGGGGCCGGGAGACCCAGTACTTC. Translated, it gives CASSTFTGGRETQYF.

This chain uses TRBV30 with TRBJ2-7; perhaps D is TRBD1 or TRBD2 (6 bases each). This CDR3 region has 14 residues. V dropped 4 bases and J dropped 0 bases, with 13 bases sitting between them. CDR1 and CDR2 (germline): GTSNPN, SVGIG (reference sequence). The CDR3 DNA is TGTGCCTGGACCCCTAAGGGGGGCTCCTACGAGCAGTACTTC. Translated: CAWTPKGGSYEQYF. The full variable domain, in which reference TRBV30 and TRBJ2-7 provide the parts outside the CDR3, is SQTIHQWPATLVQPVGSPLSLECTVEGTSNPNLYWYRQAAGRGLQLLFYSVGIGQISSEVPQNLSASRPQDRQFILSSKKLLLSDSGFYLCAWTPKGGSYEQYFGPGTRLTVT.